The T cell receptor beta chain under discussion was sequenced for a study of shared clonotypes between healthy human individuals. CDR3 size: 15 residues. V lost 1 base and J lost 0, with 9 bases in between. CDR1 SGHDT and CDR2 YYEEEE come from the germline V gene. This clone has only one observation. Repertoires were generated with immunoSEQ multiplex PCR, while TCRdb's copy carries only in-frame clones and drops some. The sample includes 2,500,000 or so clones, approximately 90% seen only once; the top ten take approximately 0.4%. The material sequenced was naive CD4+ T cells from PBMCs. Subset defined: CD45RA+ positively selected. This rearrangement joins TRBV5-6 to TRBJ2-3; D is possibly TRBD1 (5 bases). The receptor comes from a man aged 18 to 29 in good health. Some clones in this sample may be carry-over from other donors' samples. The CDR3 loop is CASSLRQISTDTQYF. In DNA form, the CDR3 reads TGTGCCAGCAGCTTGAGACAGATTAGCACAGATACGCAGTATTTT.